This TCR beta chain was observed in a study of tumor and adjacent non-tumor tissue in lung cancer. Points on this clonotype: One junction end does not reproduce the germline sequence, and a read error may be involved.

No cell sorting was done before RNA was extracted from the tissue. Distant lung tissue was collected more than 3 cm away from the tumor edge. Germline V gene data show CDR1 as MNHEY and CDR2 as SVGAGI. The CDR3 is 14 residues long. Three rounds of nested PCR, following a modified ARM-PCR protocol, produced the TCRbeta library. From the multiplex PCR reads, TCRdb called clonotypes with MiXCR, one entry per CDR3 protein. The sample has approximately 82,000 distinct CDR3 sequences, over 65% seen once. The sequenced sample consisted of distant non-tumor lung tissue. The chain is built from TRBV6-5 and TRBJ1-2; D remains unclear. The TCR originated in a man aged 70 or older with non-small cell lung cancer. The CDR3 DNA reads TGTACCAGTAGTATATCAGATCAGGCCTATGGCTACACCTTC. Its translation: CTSSISDQAYGYTF.